In this sample, the clone carrying this TCR beta chain turned up many times. Its antigen is not identified. At a deep level, the assay was run. This table comes from immunoSEQ multiplex PCR, and its TCRdb copy is limited to in-frame clones, with some not included. The sample has 90,000 to 100,000 clones, more than 45% seen once. The data are from a study of shared clonotypes between healthy human individuals. On the study more broadly: The cohort had two women and a few men, ages 18 to 49. Study-level findings and limits: Investigators expected sequencing depth to affect clonotype sharing among donors.

Germline assignment: CDR1 MNHEY and CDR2 SMNVEV (reference sequence). V was cut by 6 bases and J by 5 bases, with 14 bases left in between. This CDR3 region has 14 residues. The sample taken for sequencing was PBMCs. The chain employs TRBV27 and TRBJ2-1; D remains ambiguous. The clonotype originates from a middle-aged woman in good health. Some clones in this sample may be carry-over from other donors' samples. CDR3 amino acids: CASRTSRAHNEQFF. Written as DNA, the CDR3 is TGTGCCAGCAGAACCTCTAGGGCCCACAATGAGCAGTTCTTC.